This T cell receptor (beta chain) was sequenced for a study of CD8 T cells in Susac syndrome. Study as a whole: There were Susac syndrome patients who were therapy-naive at blood draw, others on corticosteroids, and others on intravenous immunoglobulin alone.

Germline-derived CDR1 and CDR2 are DFQATT and SNEGSKA (reference sequence). Trimming pared 7 bases from V and 6 bases from J, leaving 15 bases between. The CDR3 sequence is 12 residues long. The authors reverse transcribed 0.5 to 1 ug RNA with random hexamers. The CDR3 of TCR beta was amplified by immunoSEQ multiplex PCR across 54 Vbeta and 13 Jbeta. TCRdb passed the immunoSEQ multiplex PCR reads through MiXCR, listing each CDR3 protein once. The repertoire includes more than 85,000 distinct CDR3 sequences, about 93% of them detected once, and 0.3% sits in the top ten. The chain recombines TRBV20-1 with TRBJ1-1; unclear D gene. The clonotype comes from a human donor with Susac syndrome. Sequenced: CD4+ T cells from PBMCs. The CDR3 DNA reads TGCAGTGTTAATCCGTGGGAGTCTGAAGCTTTCTTT. Translation: CSVNPWESEAFF.